The table lists the clone carrying this T cell receptor beta chain with a few counts. The entry originates in a study of T cells in Graves' hyperthyroidism and ophthalmopathy. Per the germline V gene, CDR1 is MDHEN and CDR2 is SYDVKM. The CDR3 totals 14 residues. Trimming cost V 6 bases and J 2 bases, with 11 bases left between them. What was amplified from RNA transcripts were TCR beta CDR3 regions. Researchers ran a first-round RT-PCR on the TCR CDR3 using the HTBI primer set. TCRdb called the multiplex PCR reads again in MiXCR, with one record for every CDR3 protein. The data show a few hundred thousand distinct CDR3 sequences, with about 15% seen just once and around 7% held by the top ten. No progression to ophthalmopathy during 18 months of follow-up defined stable disease. Among the patients, aged 18 to 65, hyperthyroidism was newly diagnosed and had lasted under 2 months.

The V gene is TRBV28, the J gene TRBJ1-3, with a tentative D call TRBD1 (5 bases). The sequenced material came from blood. The receptor comes from a woman in her late teens or twenties with Graves' hyperthyroidism. The DNA for the CDR3 is TGTGCCAGCAGGGGGGGACCGCCTGGAAACACCATATATTTT. Translated: CASRGGPPGNTIYF. The whole variable domain, remainder taken from reference TRBV28 and TRBJ1-3, is DVKVTQSSRYLVKRTGEKVFLECVQDMDHENMFWYRQDPGLGLRLIYFSYDVKMKEKGDIPEGYSVSREKKERFSLILESASTNQTSMYLCASRGGPPGNTIYFGEGSWLTVV.